The T cell receptor (beta chain) under discussion was sequenced for a study of blood T cell repertoires in COVID-19 (dated by TCRdb to 2020 to 2021). With regard to the full study: Samples covering the acute and convalescent phases of COVID-19 were provided by collaborators in the United States, Italy and Spain. Where available, HLA class I and class II types were taken from metadata supplied by the sample provider and were not determined by assay-based typing. Deeply sampled blood TCRbeta repertoires from subjects exposed to, actively infected with, or recovered from COVID-19 were included in the dataset. Samples were obtained from the ongoing ImmuneRACE study (first 160 participants) and from some 1,200 subjects provided by 6 global collaborators. A freely available public database, intended as a resource for researchers studying the immune response to SARS-CoV-2, is where the repertoires were released. The prospective study material was composed of cDNA or gDNA derived from T cells, B-cell-depleted T cells, or PBMCs. A de-identified subject ID, COVID-19 status, age in years and sex were almost always included in the sample metadata. Beyond this particular receptor, the publication reports: How much clinical and demographic metadata was included differed by source and by participant, and the metadata was provided uncurated.

The CDR3 spans 12 residues, from the cysteine through the phenylalanine. Only the CDR3 region is kept as DNA, spanning 36 bases read in frame from base 1. CDR1 and CDR2 are read off the germline V gene (reference sequence) as LNHDA and SQIVND. TCRbeta CDR3 regions were amplified from genomic DNA using the immunoSEQ Assay, a bias-controlled multiplex PCR. In the source study's methods: The number of nucleated cells in each sample was estimated from the amplification of reference gene primers within the assay. To quantify the absolute abundance of each unique TCRbeta CDR3 rearrangement, sequence reads were collapsed and filtered. Productive Simpson clonality was computed per sample as the square root of Simpson's diversity index over productive rearrangements. Entries here come from immuneACCESS through TCRdb and include only in-frame sequences with V and J called. Some clones fail to appear in such tables; in the studies checked, an unresolved V gene covers under half of the shortfall, and the cause of the remainder is unknown. V and J calls plus clone size are reproduced from that table; the DNA served to infer D and trimming. For this sample the table gives about 210,000 clones, of which roughly 86% were detected only once. The biggest ten clones account for approximately 8% of the sample.

Each collaborating institution followed its own protocols to collect whole blood in K2EDTA tubes. Collaborator samples were shipped for TCRbeta analysis as frozen whole blood, isolated PBMCs, or DNA extracted from either sample type. Worth noting for this clone: Its binding antigen is unknown. At one end, the junction sequence differs from germline, possibly due to a read error. Other DNA sequences of this sample code for an identical CDR3.

The V and J genes are TRBV19 and TRBJ1-2; the best D guess is TRBD1, with 6 bases matching. The TCR originated in a woman aged 50 to 60 with active or convalescent COVID-19. The sequenced sample consisted of peripheral blood. The DNA is as follows: TGTGCCAGTAGTGGACAGAACTATGGTTACACCTTC. This gives the protein CASSGQNYGYTF.